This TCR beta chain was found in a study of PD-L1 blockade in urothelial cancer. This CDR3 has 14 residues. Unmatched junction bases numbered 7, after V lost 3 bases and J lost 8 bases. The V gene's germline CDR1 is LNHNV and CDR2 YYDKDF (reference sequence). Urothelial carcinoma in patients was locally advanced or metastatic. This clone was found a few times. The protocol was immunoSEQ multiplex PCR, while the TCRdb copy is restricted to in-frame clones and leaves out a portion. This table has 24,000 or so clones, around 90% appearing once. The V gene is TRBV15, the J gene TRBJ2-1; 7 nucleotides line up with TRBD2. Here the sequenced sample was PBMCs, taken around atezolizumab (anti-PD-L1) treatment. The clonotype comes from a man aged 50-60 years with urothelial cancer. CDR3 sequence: CATSRGGRYDEQFF. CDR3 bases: TGTGCCACCAGCAGGGGGGGGAGATACGATGAGCAGTTCTTC. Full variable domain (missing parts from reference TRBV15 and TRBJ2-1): DAMVIQNPRYQVTQFGKPVTLSCSQTLNHNVMYWYQQKSSQAPKLLFHYYDKDFNNEADTPDNFQSRRPNTSFCFLDIRSPGLGDTAMYLCATSRGGRYDEQFFGPGTRLTVL.